The 21 T cell receptor beta chains reported below all come from one sample, sequenced in a study of blood T cell repertoires in COVID-19. Only in-frame clones appear in the TCRdb table, and some are missing; sequencing was by immunoSEQ multiplex PCR. This sample carries 200,000 to 250,000 clones, approximately 91% of them seen once, and the ten largest clones take 4% to 5.5%. The sequencing input was peripheral blood. These receptors originate from a woman between 40 and 55 years old with acute or convalescent COVID-19.

This chain joins TRBV9 and TRBJ1-5, with D hard to call. Trimming took 6 bases from V and 5 from J, leaving 18 bases between them. In germline, CDR1 is SGDLS, CDR2 YYNGEE. The CDR3 covers 15 residues. CDR3: CASTPGGFGDQPQHF. CDR3 sequence (DNA): TGTGCCAGCACCCCTGGAGGGTTCGGCGATCAGCCCCAGCATTTT.

The chain recombines TRBV19 with TRBJ1-1; D not certain. CDR3 length: 13 amino acids. Germline values: CDR1 LNHDA, CDR2 SQIVND (reference sequence). The V and J ends lost 6 bases and 3 bases respectively, with 11 bases between them. Here the CDR3 reads CASRRGGYTEAFF. As DNA, the CDR3 is TGTGCCAGTAGGCGAGGCGGTTACACTGAAGCTTTCTTT.

The chain carries TRBV6-1 and TRBJ2-3; the match to TRBD2 covers 8 bases. Trimming cost V 4 bases and J 2 bases; bases outside gene matches: 8. The CDR3 is made up of 16 amino acids. The germline CDR1 and CDR2 sequences are MNHNS and SASEGT. The CDR3 protein is CASSGGGTSHTDTQYF. In DNA form, the CDR3 reads TGTGCCAGCAGTGGGGGCGGGACTAGTCACACAGATACGCAGTATTTT.

CDR3 residues: CASRPGQGNTEAFF. The CDR3 DNA reads TGTGCCAGCAGGCCGGGACAGGGAAACACTGAAGCTTTCTTT. The chain joins TRBV5-4 to TRBJ1-1, with TRBD1 matching 9 bases. Trimming removed 5 bases from V and 2 bases from J; junction bases left unmatched: 4. The V gene's germline CDR1 is SGHNT and CDR2 YYREEE (reference sequence). This CDR3 has 14 amino acids.

The V gene is TRBV6-5, the J gene TRBJ1-1; D not resolved. The CDR3 is 14 residues long. Germline loops: CDR1 MNHEY, CDR2 SVGAGI. V was trimmed by 5 bases and J by 1 base, leaving 11 bases between them. The CDR3 sequence is CASSPLRGNTEAFF. The CDR3 coding sequence is TGTGCCAGCAGTCCCCTACGGGGGAACACTGAAGCTTTCTTT.

This clone was seen only once. This sequence joins TRBV19 and TRBJ1-1; possibly TRBD1 for D (5 bases). V was pared by 10 bases and J by 7 bases, with 22 bases between. CDR3 size: 14 residues. Germline assignment: CDR1 LNHDA and CDR2 SQIVND (reference sequence). CDR3 in amino acids: CATRGGEAWSEAFF. CDR3 bases: TGTGCCACCCGGGGGGGGGAGGCCTGGAGTGAAGCTTTCTTT.

The chain joins TRBV5-1 to TRBJ2-1; 7 bases align to TRBD2. CDR1 and CDR2 from the germline V gene are SGHRS and YFSETQ. J gave up 6 bases and V 0 bases, and 3 bases lay outside the gene matches. The CDR3 is made up of 14 amino acids. DNA of the CDR3: TGCGCCAGCAGCTTGGCCCCGGGGGGCAATGAGCAGTTCTTC. It yields the protein CASSLAPGGNEQFF.

The sample holds a few counts of this clone. This sequence joins TRBV13 and TRBJ2-3, with 10 bases matching TRBD2. This CDR3 is built from 17 residues. Germline CDR1 and CDR2: PRHDT and FYEKMQ (reference sequence). V shed 8 bases, J shed 0 bases, and the junction held 11 bases outside the gene matches. The CDR3: CASCLLAGPRSTDTQYF. The CDR3 coding sequence is TGTGCCAGCTGTTTACTAGCGGGGCCTCGCAGCACAGATACGCAGTATTTT.

This clone was seen only a few times. This sequence joins TRBV5-1 and TRBJ2-5, with D tentatively TRBD2 (5 bases). V was shortened by 3 bases and J by 5 bases, with 14 bases between the two germline ends. The CDR3 loop spans 14 amino acids. Germline CDR1 is SGHRS and CDR2 is YFSETQ. The DNA of the CDR3 is TGCGCCAGCAGCTGGGAGCCACCTCGGGAGACCCAGTACTTC. It codes for CASSWEPPRETQYF.

This chain connects TRBV4-2 to TRBJ2-3; 8 nucleotides line up with TRBD2. V was pared by 4 bases and J by 6 bases, with 15 bases of the junction left unmatched. Germline V CDR1 and CDR2: LGHNA, YNFKEQ. This CDR3 region has 17 residues. The CDR3 protein is CASSPSSRGGILDTQYF. CDR3 nucleotide sequence: TGTGCCAGCAGCCCAAGCTCCCGGGGGGGTATCCTGGATACGCAGTATTTT.

The chain links TRBV5-1 to TRBJ2-5; 10 bases are shared with TRBD1. J lost 5 bases, V lost 4 bases, and 5 bases had no gene match. This CDR3 has 14 amino acids. The germline V gene encodes CDR1 SGHRS and CDR2 YFSETQ. The CDR3 coding sequence is TGCGCCAGCAGCATCGGGACAGGGGACGAGACCCAGTACTTC. The encoded protein is CASSIGTGDETQYF.

The chain uses TRBV2 and TRBJ2-7; 13 nucleotides agree with TRBD2. CDR1 and CDR2 from the germline V gene are SNHLY and FYNNEI. Unmatched junction bases numbered 9, after V lost 6 bases and J lost 4 bases. The CDR3 length is 16 residues. CDR3 residues: CASRLLGTSGVYEQYV. CDR3 DNA: TGTGCCAGCAGACTACTTGGGACTAGCGGGGTATACGAGCAGTACGTC.

The chain couples TRBV5-1 to TRBJ1-2, with a possible D match to TRBD1 (5 bases). CDR3 length: 14 residues. From germline, CDR1 is SGHRS and CDR2 YFSETQ. V lost 4 bases and J 3 bases, leaving 13 bases between the germline ends. CDR3 DNA sequence: TGCGCCAGCAGCCGAGAGGGGACTTACTATGGCTACACCTTC. Translating gives CASSREGTYYGYTF.

The chain uses TRBV11-2 and TRBJ2-7, with a tentative D call TRBD1 (6 bases). Germline V gene data show CDR1 as SGHAT and CDR2 as FQNNGV. V shed 4 bases and J shed 6 bases, with 19 bases lying between them. The CDR3 sequence is 15 residues long. DNA for the CDR3: TGTGCCAGCAGCTCCCGAAACAACAGGGAACGCGAGCAGTACGTC. Its translation is CASSSRNNREREQYV.

This clone was recorded only once. The chain joins TRBV5-1 to TRBJ1-1, with a tentative D call TRBD1 (5 bases). V was shortened by 1 base and J by 1 base, with 8 bases between the two germline ends. The CDR3 extends over 14 amino acids. In germline, CDR1 is SGHRS, CDR2 YFSETQ. The CDR3 coding sequence is TGCGCCAGCAGCTTGTATCAGGGGAACACTGAAGCTTTCTTT. Its protein is CASSLYQGNTEAFF.

CDR3: CASSLVETGPGEAFF. The CDR3, as DNA: TGTGCCAGCAGCTTAGTGGAGACAGGGCCAGGTGAAGCTTTCTTT. V usage is TRBV7-2 and J usage is TRBJ1-1, with TRBD1 matching 7 bases. This CDR3 is 15 amino acids long. The germline CDR1 and CDR2 sequences are SGHTA and FQGNSA. Losses at the gene ends were 1 base for V and 7 bases for J; bases not matched to a gene: 9. Drawing the rest from reference TRBV7-2 and TRBJ1-1, the complete variable domain is GAGVSQSPSNKVTEKGKDVELRCDPISGHTALYWYRQSLGQGLEFLIYFQGNSAPDKSGLPSDRFSAERTGGSVSTLTIQRTQQEDSAVYLCASSLVETGPGEAFFGQGTRLTVV.

J is TRBJ1-2 and V is TRBV24-1; D is unclear. V gave up 5 bases and J gave up 7 bases, with 16 bases separating them. This CDR3 is 14 amino acids long. The germline V gene encodes CDR1 KGHDR and CDR2 SFDVKD. The CDR3 nucleotides are TGTGCCACCAGTGCGCGAGAATCGATCGGTGGCTACACCTTC. The encoded protein is CATSARESIGGYTF.

The chain has TRBV7-2 and TRBJ2-1, with TRBD2 matching 13 bases. This CDR3 has 19 amino acids. Losses at the gene ends were 7 bases for V and 0 bases for J; bases not matched to a gene: 12. In germline, CDR1 is SGHTA, CDR2 FQGNSA. The CDR3 DNA is TGTGCCAGCAAAGACCCGGGACTAGCGGGGATGAGCTCCTACAATGAGCAGTTCTTC. It specifies CASKDPGLAGMSSYNEQFF.

The chain recombines TRBV3-1 (or the pseudogene TRBV3-2) with TRBJ2-1; perhaps TRBD1 as D (6 bases). The CDR3 has 15 residues. Trimming took off 4 bases at V and 15 bases at J, with 25 bases between the two ends. The germline V gene has CDR1 LGHDT and CDR2 YNNKEL (reference sequence). Written as DNA, the CDR3 is TGTGCCAGCAGCCCCTCAGGGGCCTTCGGCCCCCGATTGTTCTTC. Protein product: CASSPSGAFGPRLFF.

The chain couples TRBV6-6 to TRBJ1-5; 9 bases are shared with TRBD1. CDR3 length: 15 residues. Trimming removed 6 bases from V and 2 bases from J; junction bases left unmatched: 5. In germline, CDR1 is MNHNY, CDR2 SVGAGI (reference sequence). The CDR3 here is CASRSGQGGNQPQHF. For the CDR3, the DNA is TGTGCCAGCAGATCGGGACAGGGTGGCAATCAGCCCCAGCATTTT.

V and J are TRBV5-6 and TRBJ2-7, with 10 bases fitting TRBD1. Germline V gene data show CDR1 as SGHDT and CDR2 as YYEEEE. The ends lost 4 bases at V and 2 bases at J; junction bases unmatched: 6. This CDR3 spans 15 amino acids. This chain's CDR3 is CASSIGGQGAYEQYV. The CDR3 DNA reads as TGTGCCAGCAGCATTGGAGGACAGGGGGCCTACGAGCAGTACGTC.